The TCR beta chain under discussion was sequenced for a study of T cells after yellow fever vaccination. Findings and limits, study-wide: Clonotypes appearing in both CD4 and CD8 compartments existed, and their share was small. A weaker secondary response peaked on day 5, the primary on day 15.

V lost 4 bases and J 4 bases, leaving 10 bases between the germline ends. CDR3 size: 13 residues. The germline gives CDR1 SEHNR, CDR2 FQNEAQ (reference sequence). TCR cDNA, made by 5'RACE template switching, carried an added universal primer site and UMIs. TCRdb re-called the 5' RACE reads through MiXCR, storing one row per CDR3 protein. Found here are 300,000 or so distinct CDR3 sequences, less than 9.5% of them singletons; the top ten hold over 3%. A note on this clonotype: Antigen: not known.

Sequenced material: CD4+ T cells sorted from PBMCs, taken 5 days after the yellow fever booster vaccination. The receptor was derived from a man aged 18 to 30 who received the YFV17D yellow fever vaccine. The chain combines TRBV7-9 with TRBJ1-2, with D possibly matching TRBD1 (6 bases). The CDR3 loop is CASSSEGGYGYTF. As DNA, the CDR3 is TGTGCCAGCAGCTCCGAGGGGGGCTATGGCTACACCTTC.